This T cell receptor beta chain was found in a study of CXCR3-negative and CXCR3-positive naive CD8 T cells (dated by TCRdb to between 2018 and 2020). Broadly, across the study: About 135 million TRB reads were obtained in total, roughly 1.5 +/- 0.3 million reads per library. Data from around 11 donors, pooled across two independent experiments, went into the diversity and physicochemical repertoire analyses. TRBV-TRBJ cluster analysis included naive subsets from a handful of donors and memory cells from 3 donors. Findings and caveats that apply to the study as a whole: Freshly isolated PBMCs were used for most assays because CXCR3 expression went down partially after cryopreservation. TRB CDR3s from CXCR3-positive naive cells showed higher hydrophobicity (lower Kidera factor 4), lower energy, and higher strength and volume indices than CXCR3-negative naive cells. Within the same donor, TRBV-TRBJ usage looked similar between naive CXCR3-negative and CXCR3-positive cells, but memory cells had distinct patterns. Repertoire diversity was comparably high in both naive subsets but much lower in memory CD8+ T cells. Surface CD5, linked to self-reactivity in mice, was comparable between naive subsets; TCR interaction strength was therefore also inferred from TRB CDR3 physicochemical properties.

Including cysteine and phenylalanine, the CDR3 has 13 amino acids. The entry carries no DNA sequence. As encoded in the germline V gene (reference sequence), CDR1 is MNHEY while CDR2 is SMNVEV. Data came from a NextSeq 550. The Human TCR Profiling Kit (MiLaboratory) was used to prepare UMI-labeled 5' RACE TRB cDNA libraries. The full amount of extracted RNA was used for cDNA synthesis, and the full amount of resulting cDNA was used for PCR amplification. Libraries were prepared in parallel with an identical number of PCR cycles. Concerning the study's data processing: With a minimum of two reads required per UMI, MIGEC and MiXCR pulled out about 50,000 +/- 9,200 unique UMI-labeled TRB cDNA molecules from each library. On average, roughly 40,000 +/- 10,000 functional in-frame TRB CDR3 nucleotide clonotypes lacking stop codons were found per library. After downsampling to 5000 UMI-labeled TRB molecules per sample, diversity metrics, including normalized Shannon-Wiener and Chao1, were computed in VDJtools. VDJtools computed clonotype-size-weighted physicochemical properties of the central five CDR3 residues: interaction energy, strength, volume and Kidera factor 4. The reads underwent TCRdb reprocessing, giving one record for each CDR3 protein sequence and no DNA. The V and J calls, along with clone size, are taken from TCRdb and not from the paper's own processing. The record for this sample contains around 88,000 distinct CDR3 sequences. The top ten clones comprise less than 0.85% of the sample.

For each CD8+ T cell subset, flow sorting was done in triplicate, and around 300,000 cells per subset went directly into RLT lysis buffer. Naive CD8+ T cells were defined stringently as CD45RO-CCR7+CD27+CD95- to exclude memory contaminants. Peripheral blood mononuclear cells were isolated from buffy coats using standard density gradient centrifugation. Naive CXCR3-negative and CXCR3-positive CD8+ T cells were flow-sorted on a FACSAria III. Total RNA was extracted from sorted cells with an RNeasy Mini Kit. Details on this clonotype: Its antigen has not been determined.

The chain is made from TRBV27 and TRBJ1-2; lacking DNA, the TRBD1 call made by TCRdb goes unchecked. Sequenced material: naive CXCR3+ CD8+ T cells from blood. This sample's cell subset or site label indicates: CD45RO-CCR7+CD27+CD95- naive CD8+ T cells expressing CXCR3 (TNR3+). This receptor was taken from a human donor in good health. Some clones in this sample may be carry-over from other donors' samples. The CDR3: CASSPGWAGGYTF.